The rows below give T cell receptor beta chains drawn from one sample of a study of early T cells in non-severe SARS-CoV-2 infection. TCRdb re-called the 5' RACE reads through MiXCR, storing one row per CDR3 protein. The top ten clones hold approximately 5% of a sample with approximately 69,000 distinct CDR3 sequences, roughly 10% of them seen once. The sequencing used whole blood, collected at baseline. Receptors were obtained from an adult who was a healthcare worker with PCR-confirmed SARS-CoV-2 infection or an uninfected control (not recorded which). The CDR3 runs from the conserved cysteine through the conserved F or W. The order of the fields is J gene, clone size, V gene, D gene, CDR3 protein, CDR3 DNA. The D gene is left open where the match is weak. The listing skips clone size in some rows; elsewhere it reads once, few, many or a size class.

>TRBJ1-2|few|TRBV2|TRBD1
CASSGRDSKVLYGYTF
TGTGCCAGCAGTGGCCGGGACAGTAAGGTACTCTATGGCTACACCTTC
>TRBJ2-2|-|TRBV20-1|-
CSAFRAYTGELFF
TGCAGTGCCTTCAGGGCGTACACCGGGGAGCTGTTTTTT
>TRBJ2-3|few|TRBV19|-
CASKSGLGTDTQYF
TGTGCCAGCAAATCGGGACTCGGCACAGATACGCAGTATTTT
>TRBJ2-7|few|TRBV9|-
CASSVPRGTVTEQYF
TGTGCCAGCAGCGTACCAAGGGGCACCGTAACCGAGCAGTACTTC
>TRBJ1-2|few|TRBV30|-
CAWSVGGGYTF
TGTGCCTGGAGCGTCGGGGGAGGCTACACCTTC
>TRBJ2-5|-|TRBV9|-
CASSVGLTQETQYF
TGTGCCAGCAGCGTAGGACTGACCCAAGAGACCCAGTACTTC
>TRBJ2-7|many|TRBV20-1|TRBD2
CSARDPGGGVSEQYF
TGCAGTGCTAGAGATCCTGGCGGGGGAGTTTCCGAGCAGTACTTC
>TRBJ2-2|-|TRBV6-5|-
CASSYFREWDTGELFF
TGTGCCAGCAGTTACTTCCGAGAATGGGACACCGGGGAGCTGTTTTTT
>TRBJ2-5|-|TRBV7-2|TRBD2
CASSFSSGSIETQYF
TGTGCCAGCAGCTTTTCTAGCGGGAGTATTGAGACCCAGTACTTC
>TRBJ2-3|-|TRBV5-1|-
CASSLWSGRDTDTQYF
TGCGCCAGCAGCTTGTGGTCAGGGCGAGACACAGATACGCAGTATTTT
>TRBJ2-5|few|TRBV7-7|TRBD2
CASSLGLAGVETQYF
TGTGCTAGCAGCTTGGGACTAGCGGGAGTAGAGACCCAGTACTTC
>TRBJ2-7|-|TRBV2|-
CASSTPATYEQYF
TGTGCCAGCAGTACCCCGGCAACCTACGAGCAGTACTTC
>TRBJ2-1|many|TRBV6-5|TRBD2
CASSYSDLAGGPYNEQFF
TGTGCCAGCAGTTACTCGGATTTAGCGGGAGGGCCCTACAATGAGCAGTTCTTC
>TRBJ2-7|-|TRBV5-1|TRBD2
CASSLGTSGLIYEQYF
TGCGCCAGCAGCCTAGGGACTAGCGGTTTAATCTACGAGCAGTACTTC
>TRBJ2-3|-|TRBV10-3|-
CAISRTQSTDTQYF
TGTGCCATCAGCCGGACCCAGAGCACAGATACGCAGTATTTT
>TRBJ1-1|-|TRBV10-2|-
CASSDQGLAFF
TGCGCCAGCAGTGATCAGGGTCTCGCTTTCTTT
>TRBJ2-1|-|TRBV5-5|-
CASSTGRPRFF
TGTGCCAGCAGCACCGGACGGCCCCGGTTCTTC
>TRBJ1-1|-|TRBV20-1|-
CSAREDGNTEAFF
TGCAGTGCTAGAGAGGACGGGAACACTGAAGCTTTCTTT
>TRBJ2-3|-|TRBV7-2|-
CASRSQAADTQYF
TGTGCCAGCAGGTCGCAGGCGGCAGATACGCAGTATTTT
>TRBJ1-4|-|TRBV14|-
CASSHGTGKLFF
TGTGCCAGCAGCCACGGAACAGGAAAACTGTTTTTT
>TRBJ1-5|many|TRBV4-1|-
CASSQVGDQPQHF
TGCGCCAGCAGCCAAGTCGGCGACCAGCCCCAGCATTTT
>TRBJ1-1|-|TRBV6-5|-
CASGRWGTEAFF
TGTGCCAGCGGTCGATGGGGCACTGAAGCTTTCTTT
>TRBJ2-1|few|TRBV14|TRBD2
CASSQWGLGQPHEQFF
TGTGCCAGCAGCCAATGGGGACTAGGACAGCCGCATGAGCAGTTCTTC
>TRBJ2-2|few|TRBV3-1|TRBD1
CASSQVSFAGGLGGELFF
TGTGCCAGCAGCCAAGTCTCCTTCGCAGGGGGCCTAGGCGGGGAGCTGTTTTTT
>TRBJ1-5|-|TRBV4-1|-
CASSLQGFYSNQPQHF
TGCGCCAGCAGCCTCCAGGGGTTTTATAGCAATCAGCCCCAGCATTTT
>TRBJ2-1|many|TRBV5-1|-
CASTTDGWSYNEQFF
TGCGCCAGCACCACTGACGGTTGGTCCTACAATGAGCAGTTCTTC
>TRBJ1-3|-|TRBV15|-
CATSRDQGRQAGNTIYF
TGTGCCACCAGCAGAGATCAAGGTCGGCAGGCTGGAAACACCATATATTTT
>TRBJ2-3|-|TRBV7-8|-
CASSLGAISSRWDTQYF
TGTGCCAGCAGCTTAGGAGCGATCTCTTCCCGATGGGATACGCAGTATTTT